Included here is one TCR beta chain sequence, with context. The antigen remains undetermined. This entry is derived from a study of cytomegalovirus exposure and HLA in healthy donors. Whole-study results and caveats: Some TCR beta chains (roughly 150 of them) were listed as cytomegalovirus-associated. Accounts indicate the classifier identified cytomegalovirus status with strong specificity and sensitivity.

The method was immunoSEQ multiplex PCR; TCRdb's version includes in-frame clones alone and lacks a portion of them. The sample consists of 70,000 or so clones, roughly nine tenths of them appearing once. This CDR3 region has 13 residues. CDR1 SGHAT and CDR2 FQNNGV come from the germline V gene. The J segment lost 2 bases and the V segment lost 5 bases, leaving 3 bases of the junction unmatched. The chain links TRBV11-2 to TRBJ2-7, with 7 bases fitting TRBD2. The specimen sequenced was PBMCs. The receptor comes from a man between 18 and 35 years old in good health and CMV-seronegative. CDR3 bases: TGTGCCAGCAGCGCCGGACTAGCCTACGAGCAGTACTTC. This gives the protein CASSAGLAYEQYF.